The 5 T cell receptor beta chains below all came from one sample that was sequenced in a study of blood T cell repertoires in COVID-19. Some clones are missing from TCRdb's copy, which holds only in-frame ones; the method was immunoSEQ multiplex PCR. The data hold about 340,000 clones, with 65% to 90% observed a single time. Sequencing used peripheral blood. All receptors come from an older woman with COVID-19, enrolled during active disease.

This rearrangement joins TRBV6-1 to TRBJ1-2; D might be TRBD1 (5 bases). The CDR3 is 15 residues long. From germline, CDR1 is MNHNS and CDR2 SASEGT. Trimming removed 2 bases from V and 2 bases from J, with 12 bases in between. This chain's CDR3 is CASSEQGGVNYGYTF. CDR3 bases: TGTGCCAGCAGTGAACAGGGCGGAGTAAACTATGGCTACACCTTC.

The chain has TRBV7-3 and TRBJ2-3; TRBD2 matches 7 bases. Germline CDR1 SGHTA, CDR2 FQGTGA. Trimming at V came to 8 bases and at J to 4 bases, leaving 3 bases not matched to a gene. The CDR3 has 12 residues. CDR3 coding DNA: TGTGCCAGCTCAGCGGGGTCAGATACGCAGTATTTT. Encoded protein: CASSAGSDTQYF.

V is TRBV7-9 and J is TRBJ2-7; weak D call: TRBD1 (6 bases). The CDR3 has 12 amino acids. The germline CDR1 and CDR2 sequences are SEHNR and FQNEAQ (reference sequence). V gave up 5 bases and J gave up 8 bases, with 13 bases separating them. The CDR3 nucleotides read TGTGCCAGCAGCCAGAGGGGGATTCAGCAGTACTTC. Amino acids: CASSQRGIQQYF.

This chain connects TRBV6-5 to TRBJ2-5, with unresolved D. Germline CDR1 and CDR2: MNHEY and SVGAGI. Trimming took 0 bases from V and 2 from J, leaving 7 bases between them. The CDR3 runs to 14 residues. In DNA form, the CDR3 reads TGTGCCAGCAGTTACTCGGAGTTACAAGAGACCCAGTACTTC. Translation: CASSYSELQETQYF.

This chain connects TRBV27 to TRBJ2-3; 10 positions match TRBD1. CDR1 and CDR2 (germline): MNHEY, SMNVEV (reference sequence). With V trimmed by 6 bases and J by 3 bases, 6 bases remained unmatched. The CDR3 is 15 amino acids. The CDR3 sequence is CASRADRGMTDTQYF. CDR3 coding DNA: TGTGCCAGCAGGGCGGACAGGGGGATGACAGATACGCAGTATTTT.